This TCR beta chain is drawn from a study of T cells after yellow fever vaccination. Whole-study context: Preparing low-cell-number fractions relied on SMART-Seq v4 Ultra Low Input. Overall study results and limits: FACS-sorted repertoires might harbor abundant contaminating clonotypes from the bulk population. Subsequent to the booster, the majority of primary-vaccination clones reappeared (96% CD4, 85% to 90% CD8).

Production of TCR cDNA was by 5'RACE template switching, which also added a universal primer site and UMIs. Using its own MiXCR run on the 5' RACE reads, TCRdb lists one record per CDR3 protein. The top ten hold more than 2% of the sample, which has around 150,000 distinct CDR3 sequences, approximately 6.8% seen once. This clonotype appeared many times. Antigen specificity is unknown. In germline, CDR1 is MNHEY, CDR2 SVGAGI. Trimming cost V 4 bases and J 8 bases; bases outside gene matches: 4. The length of the CDR3 is 12 residues. The V call is TRBV6-5, the J call TRBJ1-2; 7 nucleotides line up with TRBD1. This material consisted of CD4+ T cells sorted from PBMCs, taken about 5 days after the first yellow fever vaccination. The TCR was taken from a man younger than 35 who received the YFV17D yellow fever vaccine. The CDR3 protein is CASSSTGRGYTF. CDR3 bases: TGTGCCAGCAGTTCGACAGGGCGCGGCTACACCTTC.